A single sample is the source of the 4 T cell receptor beta chains below, sequenced in a study of cytomegalovirus exposure and HLA in healthy donors. PCR primers comprised 60 Vbeta and 13 Jbeta primers. The method was immunoSEQ multiplex PCR; TCRdb's version includes in-frame clones alone and lacks a portion of them. The sample consists of some 140,000 clones, about 70% of them appearing once. The sequencing input was PBMCs. All receptors derive from a middle-aged man in good health and CMV-seronegative.

The V call is TRBV28, the J call TRBJ1-2; 10 nucleotides line up with TRBD1. This CDR3 has 15 amino acids. The junction had 11 bases not matched to a gene; V was cut back by 5 bases and J by 8 bases. CDR1 MDHEN and CDR2 SYDVKM come from the germline V gene. The CDR3 protein is CASSEPGQGLEGYTF. CDR3 DNA sequence: TGTGCCAGCAGTGAACCGGGACAGGGGCTGGAGGGCTACACCTTC.

The sample holds one count of this clone. This rearrangement joins TRBV23-1 to TRBJ2-5; TRBD1 matches 8 bases. TRBV23-1 is an ORF for which the function is uncertain. This CDR3 comprises 18 residues. V lost 4 bases, J lost 3 bases, and 16 bases stayed unmatched. The DNA of the CDR3 is TGCGCCAGCAGTCGTCCCAGGACAGGGCGTTATATTAAAGAGACCCAGTACTTC. Protein: CASSRPRTGRYIKETQYF.

The chain combines TRBV27 with TRBJ2-7, with unresolved D. The CDR3 sequence is 14 residues long. With 3 bases removed from V and 0 bases from J, the gap between germline ends came to 9 bases. The germline V gene encodes CDR1 MNHEY and CDR2 SMNVEV (reference sequence). This CDR3 is CASSFGRSSYEQYF. The CDR3, as DNA: TGTGCCAGCAGTTTTGGTCGGAGCTCCTACGAGCAGTACTTC.

The rearrangement joins TRBV11-2 to TRBJ2-2; TRBD2 is a possible D gene (7 bases). The CDR3 extends over 16 amino acids. V was cut by 8 bases and J by 3 bases, with 19 bases left in between. Germline V gene lookup returns CDR1 SGHAT and CDR2 FQNNGV. The CDR3: CASLEGGASDTGELFF. The CDR3 DNA reads as TGTGCCAGCCTTGAGGGGGGGGCGAGTGACACCGGGGAGCTGTTTTTT.